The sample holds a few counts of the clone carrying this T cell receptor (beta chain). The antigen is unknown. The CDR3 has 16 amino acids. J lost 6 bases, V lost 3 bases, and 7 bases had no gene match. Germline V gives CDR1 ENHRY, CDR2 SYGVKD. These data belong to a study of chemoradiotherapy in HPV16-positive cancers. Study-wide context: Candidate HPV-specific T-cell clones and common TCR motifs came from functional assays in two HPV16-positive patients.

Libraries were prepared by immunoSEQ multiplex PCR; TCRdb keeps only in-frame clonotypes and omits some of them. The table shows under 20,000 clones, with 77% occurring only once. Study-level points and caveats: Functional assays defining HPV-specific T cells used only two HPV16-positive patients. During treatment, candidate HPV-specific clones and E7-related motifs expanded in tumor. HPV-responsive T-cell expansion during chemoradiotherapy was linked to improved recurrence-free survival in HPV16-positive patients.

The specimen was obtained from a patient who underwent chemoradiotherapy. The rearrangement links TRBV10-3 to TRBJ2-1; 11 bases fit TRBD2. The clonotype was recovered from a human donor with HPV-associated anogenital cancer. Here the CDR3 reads CAISEIAGGLFNEQFF. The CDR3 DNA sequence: TGTGCCATCAGTGAAATAGCGGGGGGGCTTTTCAATGAGCAGTTCTTC.